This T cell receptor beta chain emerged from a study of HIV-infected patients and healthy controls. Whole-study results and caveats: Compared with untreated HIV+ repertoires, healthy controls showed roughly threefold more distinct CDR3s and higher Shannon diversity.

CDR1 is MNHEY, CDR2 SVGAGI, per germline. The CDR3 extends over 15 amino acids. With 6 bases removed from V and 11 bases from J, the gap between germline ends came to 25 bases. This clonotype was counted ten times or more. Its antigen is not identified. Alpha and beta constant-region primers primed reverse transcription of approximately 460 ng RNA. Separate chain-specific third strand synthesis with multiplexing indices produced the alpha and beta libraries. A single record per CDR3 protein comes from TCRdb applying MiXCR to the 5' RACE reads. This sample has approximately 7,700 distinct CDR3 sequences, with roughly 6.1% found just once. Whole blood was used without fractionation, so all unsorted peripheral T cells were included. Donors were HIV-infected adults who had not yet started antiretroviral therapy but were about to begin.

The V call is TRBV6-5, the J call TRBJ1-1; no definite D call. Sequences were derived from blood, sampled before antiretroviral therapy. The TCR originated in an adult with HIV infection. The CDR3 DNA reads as TGTGCCAGCAGCACCTACGCCGGGTCAACGCCGTCGGCTTTCTTT. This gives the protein CASSTYAGSTPSAFF.